These T cell receptor beta chains were read from a single sample in a study of CD8 T cells in ankylosing spondylitis. One entry per CDR3 protein results from TCRdb running MiXCR on the 5' RACE reads. The table includes under 950,000 distinct CDR3 sequences, 15% to 20% detected once. The sample consisted of blood, either unsorted or a sorted T cell fraction (not recorded which). These receptors were taken from a male donor with ankylosing spondylitis. The CDR3 runs from the conserved cysteine through the conserved F or W. A D gene is named only where the DNA matches it firmly. Size tells how often a clone was seen (once, few, many) or the class of an expanded clone, and some rows leave it out.

v_call	clone_size	j_call	d_call	cdr3_aa	cdr3_nt
TRBV6-6	NA	TRBJ1-5	NA	CASREANQPQHF	TGTGCCAGCAGGGAGGCCAATCAGCCCCAGCATTTT
TRBV6-2/TRBV6-3	NA	TRBJ2-1	NA	CASSPLRGLSNEQFF	TGTGCCAGCAGTCCTTTGCGGGGGCTCTCGAATGAGCAGTTCTTC
TRBV5-1	NA	TRBJ2-6	NA	CASSLSPTGANVLTF	TGCGCCAGCAGCTTGTCCCCCACTGGGGCCAACGTCCTGACTTTC
TRBV5-1	NA	TRBJ1-2	TRBD1	CASSPTGDSGYTF	TGCGCCAGCAGCCCGACAGGGGATAGTGGCTACACCTTC
TRBV2	NA	TRBJ2-5	TRBD2	CASSAGLAGGETQYF	TGTGCCAGCAGTGCGGGACTAGCGGGAGGAGAGACCCAGTACTTC
TRBV7-2	NA	TRBJ2-1	TRBD2	CASSSPSGASSYNEQFF	TGTGCCAGCAGCTCACCAAGCGGGGCCTCATCCTACAATGAGCAGTTCTTC
TRBV7-9	few	TRBJ2-7	TRBD1	CASSNKSPTTGNYEQYF	TGTGCCAGCAGCAATAAATCCCCCACGACAGGGAACTACGAGCAGTACTTC
TRBV12-3/TRBV12-4	few	TRBJ2-3	NA	CASSSRGATDTQYF	TGTGCCAGCAGTTCCCGGGGGGCGACAGATACGCAGTATTTT
TRBV5-1	few	TRBJ1-2	TRBD1	CASSVGQYYGYTF	TGCGCCAGCAGCGTGGGACAGTACTATGGCTACACCTTC
TRBV7-3	NA	TRBJ2-2	NA	CASSSTGTGELFF	TGTGCCAGCAGCTCCACAGGGACCGGGGAGCTGTTTTTT
TRBV11-3	NA	TRBJ2-1	TRBD1	CASSPRTGSSSYNEQFF	TGTGCCAGCAGCCCTCGGACAGGCTCCTCTTCCTACAATGAGCAGTTCTTC
TRBV7-9	NA	TRBJ2-3	NA	CASSFASGRTDTQYF	TGTGCCAGCAGCTTCGCAAGCGGCCGCACAGATACGCAGTATTTT
TRBV5-1	once	TRBJ1-3	NA	CASSLEASGDTIYF	TGCGCCAGCAGCTTGGAAGCGTCTGGGGACACCATATATTTT
TRBV15	NA	TRBJ1-4	NA	CATSRVGREEKLFF	TGTGCCACCAGCAGAGTTGGGCGGGAAGAAAAACTGTTTTTT
TRBV29-1	NA	TRBJ2-7	TRBD1	CSAIDRGVGEQYF	TGCAGCGCAATCGACAGGGGGGTTGGCGAGCAGTACTTC
TRBV19	NA	TRBJ2-6	NA	CASSISSSGANVLTF	TGTGCCAGTAGTATATCAAGCTCTGGGGCCAACGTCCTGACTTTC
TRBV5-1	NA	TRBJ2-2	NA	CASSTQLVPGELFF	TGCGCCAGCAGCACACAACTAGTGCCCGGGGAGCTGTTTTTT
TRBV4-2	NA	TRBJ2-7	NA	CASSPAGVTSYEQYF	TGTGCCAGCAGCCCGGCCGGGGTTACCTCATACGAGCAGTACTTC
TRBV7-3	few	TRBJ2-3	NA	CASSSTGGLTDTQYF	TGTGCCAGCAGCTCGACCGGGGGCCTCACAGATACGCAGTATTTT
TRBV3-1	few	TRBJ2-1	TRBD2	CASSQDHGSGYYSYNEQFF	TGTGCCAGCAGCCAAGATCATGGTAGCGGGTATTACTCCTACAATGAGCAGTTCTTC
TRBV7-9	few	TRBJ2-7	NA	CASSSAGTWPDYEQYF	TGTGCCAGCAGCTCCGCCGGGACTTGGCCGGACTACGAGCAGTACTTC
TRBV10-2	few	TRBJ2-7	NA	CASSEYRTSYEQYF	TGCGCCAGCAGTGAGTATCGGACCTCCTACGAGCAGTACTTC
TRBV5-1	few	TRBJ2-3	NA	CASNSEWDTDTQYF	TGCGCCAGCAACAGCGAGTGGGACACAGATACGCAGTATTTT
TRBV7-8	NA	TRBJ2-5	NA	CASKGRLQETQYF	TGTGCCAGCAAAGGGCGGCTCCAAGAGACCCAGTACTTC
TRBV29-1	NA	TRBJ2-5	NA	CSVVRVGETQYF	TGCAGCGTTGTCCGGGTCGGGGAGACCCAGTACTTC
TRBV27	NA	TRBJ2-7	NA	CASSWQTSLREQYF	TGTGCCAGCAGTTGGCAGACCTCGCTACGTGAGCAGTACTTC
TRBV28	NA	TRBJ2-1	NA	CASSLLVMWDSEQFF	TGTGCCAGCAGTTTATTGGTTATGTGGGACTCTGAGCAGTTCTTC
TRBV6-5	many	TRBJ2-7	NA	CASSYSAGYTDEQYF	TGTGCCAGCAGTTACTCTGCTGGGTACACCGACGAGCAGTACTTC
TRBV6-1	NA	TRBJ1-5	NA	CASSIYFNQPQHF	TGTGCCAGCAGTATATATTTTAATCAGCCCCAGCATTTT
TRBV20-1	NA	TRBJ1-5	TRBD1	CSAKVDREGYQPQHF	TGCAGTGCTAAGGTTGACAGGGAGGGATATCAGCCCCAGCATTTT
TRBV20-1	few	TRBJ2-1	TRBD2	CSARLAGGPDEQFF	TGCAGTGCCCGGTTGGCGGGAGGGCCCGATGAGCAGTTCTTC
TRBV9	few	TRBJ1-5	TRBD1	CASSVGQGGDQPQHF	TGTGCCAGCAGCGTAGGACAGGGGGGGGATCAGCCCCAGCATTTT
TRBV27	NA	TRBJ2-1	NA	CASSLSGPQEQFF	TGTGCCAGCAGTTTATCGGGCCCCCAGGAGCAGTTCTTC
TRBV7-8	NA	TRBJ2-1	TRBD1	CASSWTGDYEQFF	TGTGCCAGCAGCTGGACAGGGGACTATGAGCAGTTCTTC
TRBV10-3	few	TRBJ2-3	TRBD2	CAISESASSGLDTQYF	TGTGCCATCAGTGAGTCGGCGTCTAGCGGCTTAGATACGCAGTATTTT
TRBV28	few	TRBJ2-2	NA	CASSFRVGGELFF	TGTGCCAGCAGTTTCAGAGTAGGCGGGGAGCTGTTTTTT
TRBV7-9	many	TRBJ2-1	TRBD2	CASSQGLATYNEQFF	TGTGCCAGCAGCCAAGGACTAGCAACCTACAATGAGCAGTTCTTC
TRBV12-3/TRBV12-4	NA	TRBJ2-1	NA	CASSIKDGGPRDEQFF	TGTGCCAGCAGTATTAAGGATGGAGGGCCTAGAGATGAGCAGTTCTTC
TRBV28	few	TRBJ2-1	NA	CASRDWSSYNEQFF	TGTGCCAGCAGGGACTGGAGCTCCTACAATGAGCAGTTCTTC
TRBV5-1	few	TRBJ2-7	NA	CASSRNRVVVEGQYF	TGCGCCAGCAGCAGGAACAGGGTCGTAGTCGAAGGGCAGTACTTC
TRBV25-1	few	TRBJ2-5	TRBD2	CASSEWTSGTQETQYF	TGTGCCAGCAGTGAATGGACTAGCGGGACCCAAGAGACCCAGTACTTC
TRBV5-1	few	TRBJ2-2	NA	CASRTRDMNTGELFF	TGCGCCAGCAGGACCCGGGACATGAACACCGGGGAGCTGTTTTTT
TRBV19	NA	TRBJ2-1	TRBD2	CASTVGGTNEQFF	TGTGCCAGTACCGTGGGGGGGACGAATGAGCAGTTCTTC
TRBV4-1	NA	TRBJ1-1	NA	CASSQSESVTEAFF	TGCGCCAGCAGCCAAAGTGAAAGCGTAACTGAAGCTTTCTTT
TRBV20-1	NA	TRBJ2-3	TRBD2	CSARDAGGPVADTQYF	TGCAGTGCTAGAGACGCGGGAGGGCCCGTGGCAGATACGCAGTATTTT
TRBV21-1	NA	TRBJ1-5	NA	CASSKIETGGENQPQHF	TGTGCCAGCAGCAAAATCGAAACGGGGGGGGAAAATCAGCCCCAGCATTTT